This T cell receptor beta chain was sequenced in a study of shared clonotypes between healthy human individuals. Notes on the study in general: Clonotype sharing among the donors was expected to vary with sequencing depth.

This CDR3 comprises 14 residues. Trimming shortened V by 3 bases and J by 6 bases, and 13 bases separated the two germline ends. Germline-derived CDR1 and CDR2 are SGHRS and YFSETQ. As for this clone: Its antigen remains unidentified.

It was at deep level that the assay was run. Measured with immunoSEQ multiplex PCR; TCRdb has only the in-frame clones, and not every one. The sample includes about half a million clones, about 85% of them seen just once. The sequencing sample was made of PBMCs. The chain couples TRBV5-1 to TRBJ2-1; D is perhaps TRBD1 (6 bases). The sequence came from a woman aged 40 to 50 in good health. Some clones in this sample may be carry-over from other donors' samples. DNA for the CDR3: TGCGCCAGCAGCTCTTCCTCCAGGGGCAATGAGCAGTTCTTC. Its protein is CASSSSSRGNEQFF.